These 6 T cell receptor beta chains share one sample of origin, sequenced in a study of metastatic and nonmetastatic thyroid tumors (TCRdb year 2020). The method was PCR. The run used an Illumina HiSeq 4000. In-frame beta chains were kept once TCRdb had trimmed the public reads at Q25 with fastp and called clones with MiXCR. The sample yields roughly 35,000 clones; over 15% were counted once. 3.4% of the sample is in the top ten clones. Before undergoing thyroid surgery, none of the patients had been given any kind of treatment. Specimen: blood. The source of these receptors is a female donor with papillary thyroid cancer or a benign thyroid nodule (not recorded which). Some clones in this sample may be carry-over from other donors' samples.

This clone has at least ten counts. CDR3 sequence reads: CASSEDGRGTDTQYF. The CDR3, as DNA: TGCGCCAGCAGCGAGGACGGGAGAGGGACAGATACGCAGTATTTT. The chain combines TRBV10-2 with TRBJ2-3, with a possible D match to TRBD2 (6 bases). The CDR3 is 15 amino acids. The germline CDR1 and CDR2 sequences are WSHSY and SAAADI. V gave up 6 bases and J gave up 3 bases, with 16 bases separating them.

This clone showed up many times. This sequence joins TRBV10-2 and TRBJ2-2; D unresolved. The CDR3 runs 11 residues. Trimming cost V 2 bases and J 7 bases, with 2 bases left between them. Germline values: CDR1 WSHSY, CDR2 SAAADI. DNA for the CDR3: TGCGCCAGCAGTGAGGGCGGGGAGCTGTTTTTT. Protein product: CASSEGGELFF.

This clone was counted ten times or more. The chain has TRBV30 and TRBJ1-2; D perhaps matches TRBD1 (5 bases). Trimming took off 7 bases at V and 3 bases at J, with 9 bases between the two ends. The CDR3 runs to 11 residues. CDR1 is GTSNPN and CDR2 is SVGIG in the germline V gene (reference sequence). The CDR3, as DNA: TGTGCCTTGACAGTGCACTATGGCTACACCTTC. This translates into CALTVHYGYTF.

The chain couples TRBV27 to TRBJ2-3, with D uncertain. This CDR3 spans 12 amino acids. The germline CDR1 and CDR2 sequences are MNHEY and SMNVEV (reference sequence). V lost 6 bases and J 4 bases, leaving 8 bases between the germline ends. The CDR3 reads CASSSWADTQYF. The CDR3 bases are TGTGCCAGCAGCTCATGGGCAGATACGCAGTATTTT.

This clone is labeled as medium-sized (0.01 to 0.1%). The rearrangement uses TRBV6-1 and TRBJ1-6; the match to TRBD1 covers 9 bases. The trim removed 7 bases at V and 7 bases at J, leaving 5 bases unmatched. Germline V gene sequence: CDR1 MNHNS, CDR2 SASEGT. The CDR3 loop spans 14 amino acids. The CDR3 region is CASKEGTGNSPLHF. DNA for the CDR3: TGTGCCAGCAAAGAAGGGACAGGGAATTCACCCCTCCACTTT.

This clone appeared many times. The chain employs TRBV10-2 and TRBJ2-5; TRBD2 matches 10 bases. Per the germline V gene, CDR1 is WSHSY and CDR2 is SAAADI. Germline trimming cut 7 bases from V and 4 bases from J; bases unmatched to any gene: 9. This CDR3 contains 15 residues. The CDR3 here is CASNLAGAVGETQYF. The CDR3 DNA reads TGCGCCAGCAACCTAGCGGGAGCCGTAGGAGAGACCCAGTACTTC.